A selection of T cell receptor beta chains follows, all from one sample in a study of shared clonotypes between healthy human individuals. TCRdb's table, derived via immunoSEQ multiplex PCR, lists solely in-frame clones and lacks some. The sample carries approximately 810,000 clones, 80% to 95% recorded once. Input material: naive CD8+ T cells sorted from blood. These receptors were taken from a man aged 30-40 years in good health. The CDR3 runs from the conserved cysteine through the conserved F or W. Each record gives: J gene, clone size, V gene, CDR3 protein. Only some rows state a clone size, as once, few, many or a class for expanded clones.

TRBJ2-3 . TRBV7-9 CASSIAGELYGDTQYF
TRBJ2-1 . TRBV6-5 CASSTLAGGDDEQFF
TRBJ2-2 . TRBV4-2 CASSQKTGTGELFF
TRBJ2-7 once TRBV7-6 CASSRGTGRNVGDEQYF
TRBJ2-5 . TRBV9 CASSGTSGLSQYF
TRBJ2-7 once TRBV5-1 CASSLGQGVAYEQYF
TRBJ2-5 once TRBV5-1 CASSFVGLGPQETQYF
TRBJ2-1 once TRBV6-6 CASSSTSDEQFF
TRBJ1-1 . TRBV6-1 CASSAWTGDTEAFF
TRBJ1-5 . TRBV7-9 CASSSGGGPRPQHF
TRBJ1-2 . TRBV7-9 CASTSSAYGYTF
TRBJ1-2 . TRBV28 CASSHTGGGYGYTF
TRBJ2-7 . TRBV15 CATSILAGSYEQYF
TRBJ1-3 . TRBV4-1 CASSQDRGRGNTIYF
TRBJ2-5 . TRBV5-1 CASSLAAVAGGSQETQYF
TRBJ2-5 . TRBV25-1 CASSDGYKNQKETQYF
TRBJ1-5 . TRBV4-3 CASSQDVGDRGNQPQHF
TRBJ2-1 . TRBV2 CASSRTSGRESEQFF
TRBJ2-7 . TRBV7-8 CASSLGNDEQYF
TRBJ1-1 once TRBV20-1 CSARIPEAFF
TRBJ2-7 . TRBV28 CASSFRRVGVYEQYF
TRBJ2-3 . TRBV28 CASSYRGYTQYF
TRBJ2-7 . TRBV7-3 CASSPDISYEQYF
TRBJ2-7 . TRBV7-2 CASSLVASDSNYEQYF
TRBJ1-1 . TRBV28 CASSFPVMNTEAFF
TRBJ2-1 . TRBV5-1 CASSLAPGLAPMREQFF
TRBJ1-1 . TRBV11-2 CASSPSPHGWRESTEAFF
TRBJ1-1 . TRBV11-3 CASSFAGLDTEAFF
TRBJ2-1 . TRBV19 CASSRVSSGSYNEQFF
TRBJ2-5 . TRBV15 CATSNYQGLIGEETQYF
TRBJ2-7 . TRBV7-2 CASSFGLAGGEQYF
TRBJ1-2 . TRBV7-9 CASTSGGTYGYTF
TRBJ1-5 . TRBV6-5 CASSYTTGSNQPQHF
TRBJ1-2 . TRBV19 CASKQGGGYGYTF
TRBJ1-2 . TRBV5-1 CASSLGQGAYGYTF
TRBJ2-5 . TRBV10-1 CASSEGKGGYQETQYF
TRBJ2-5 . TRBV28 CASLTSGGTEGETQYF
TRBJ1-2 . TRBV15 CATSRDPTQRGYTF
TRBJ2-1 . TRBV28 CASSLGEGGSYNEQFF
TRBJ2-2 . TRBV19 CASSTPPWSGANTGELFF
TRBJ1-4 . TRBV30 CAWRAAATNEKLFF
TRBJ2-7 . TRBV2 CASKKTEGDLEQYF
TRBJ2-7 . TRBV5-8 CASSPRSYEQYF
TRBJ2-1 . TRBV9 CASSVEGLAGTNEQFF
TRBJ1-4 few TRBV2 CASTGGEKLFF
TRBJ2-1 . TRBV7-9 CASSLTHPYNEQFF
TRBJ2-7 . TRBV27 CASSLDRGYEQYF
TRBJ1-3 . TRBV2 CASSEQGNRNTIYF
TRBJ2-7 once TRBV4-1 CASSQALAGADYEQYF
TRBJ2-1 . TRBV15 CATSNRDSSYNEQFF
TRBJ2-2 . TRBV11-2 CASSFPSRLADPNGELFF
TRBJ2-2 . TRBV12-5 CASGLGQGTGELFF
TRBJ2-3 . TRBV7-9 CASSFEILAVTDTQYF
TRBJ2-5 . TRBV7-9 CASSVAGAGETQYF
TRBJ2-7 . TRBV7-2 CASSDTALSSYEQYF